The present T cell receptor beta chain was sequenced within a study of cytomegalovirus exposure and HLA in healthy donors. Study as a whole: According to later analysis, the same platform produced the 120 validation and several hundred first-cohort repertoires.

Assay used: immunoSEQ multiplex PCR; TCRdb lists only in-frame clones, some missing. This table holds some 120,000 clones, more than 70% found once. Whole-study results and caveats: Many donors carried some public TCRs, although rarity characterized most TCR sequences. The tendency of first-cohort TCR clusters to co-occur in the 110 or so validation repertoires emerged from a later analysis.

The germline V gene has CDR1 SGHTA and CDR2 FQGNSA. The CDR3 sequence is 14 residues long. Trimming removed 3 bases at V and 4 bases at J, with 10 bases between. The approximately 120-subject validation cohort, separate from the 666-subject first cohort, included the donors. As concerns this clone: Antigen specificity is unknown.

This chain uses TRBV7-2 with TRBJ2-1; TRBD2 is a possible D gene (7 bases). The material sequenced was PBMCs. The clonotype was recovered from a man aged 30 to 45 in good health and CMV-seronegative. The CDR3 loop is CASSFGGAYNEQFF. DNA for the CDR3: TGTGCCAGCAGCTTTGGGGGGGCTTACAATGAGCAGTTCTTC.